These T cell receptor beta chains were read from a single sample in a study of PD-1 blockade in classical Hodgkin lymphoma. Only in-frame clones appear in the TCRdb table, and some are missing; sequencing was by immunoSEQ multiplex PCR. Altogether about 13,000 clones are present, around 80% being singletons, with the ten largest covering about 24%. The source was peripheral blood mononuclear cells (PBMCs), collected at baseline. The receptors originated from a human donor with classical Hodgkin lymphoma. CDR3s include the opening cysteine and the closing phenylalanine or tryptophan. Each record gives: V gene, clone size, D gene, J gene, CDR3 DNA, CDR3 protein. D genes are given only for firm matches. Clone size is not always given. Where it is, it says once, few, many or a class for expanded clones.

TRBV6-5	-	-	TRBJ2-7	TGTGCCAGCAGTTACTCGAAACTCTCCTACGAGCAGTACTTC	CASSYSKLSYEQYF
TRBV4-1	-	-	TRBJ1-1	TGCGCCAGCAGCCAAGTCTCTCCGAGGGGGGCTTTCTTT	CASSQVSPRGAFF
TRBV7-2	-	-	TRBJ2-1	TGTGCCAGCAGCTTAGAGGGGTTCGGAAATGAGCAGTTCTTC	CASSLEGFGNEQFF
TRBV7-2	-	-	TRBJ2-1	TGTGCCAGCAGCTTAGGTGGGGAGCAGTTCTTC	CASSLGGEQFF
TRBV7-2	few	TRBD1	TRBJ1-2	TGTGCCAGCAGCCCGACAGGGAAAGGATATGGCTACACCTTC	CASSPTGKGYGYTF
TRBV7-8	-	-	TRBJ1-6	TGTGCCAGCAGCTTAAAGGGCAATTCACCCCTCCACTTT	CASSLKGNSPLHF
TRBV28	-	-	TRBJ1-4	TGTGCCAGCAGGGGGGGAGGGCAAACTAATGAAAAACTGTTTTTT	CASRGGGQTNEKLFF
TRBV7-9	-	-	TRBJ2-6	TGTGCCAGCAGCTACAAAACACCCCTCTCTCGGGCCAACGTCCTGACTTTC	CASSYKTPLSRANVLTF
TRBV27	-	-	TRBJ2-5	TGTGCCAGCAGTTTATTAGGGGGGGTCTCAGAGACCCAGTACTTC	CASSLLGGVSETQYF
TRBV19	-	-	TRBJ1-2	TGTGCCAGTAGTATTGGCCCCCGGACAGTTAACTATGGCTACACCTTC	CASSIGPRTVNYGYTF
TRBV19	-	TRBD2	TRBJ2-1	TGTGCCAGTAGCCATAGCGGGGCTGGGGGCAATGAGCAGTTCTTC	CASSHSGAGGNEQFF
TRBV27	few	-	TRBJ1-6	TGTGCCAGCATGGGGAGCTCCTATAATTCACCCCTCCACTTT	CASMGSSYNSPLHF
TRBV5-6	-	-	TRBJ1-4	TGTGCCAGCAGCTTTGGGGTTAGCCGCGAAAAACTGTTTTTT	CASSFGVSREKLFF
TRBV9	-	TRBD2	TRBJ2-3	TGTGCCAGCAGCGCAGTCCCGGGACTAGGGACAGATACGCAGTATTTT	CASSAVPGLGTDTQYF
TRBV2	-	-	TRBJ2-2	TGTGCCAGCCGACAGATTTTGAACACCGGGGAGCTGTTTTTT	CASRQILNTGELFF
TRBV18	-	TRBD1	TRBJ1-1	TGTGCCAGCTCTGGGGCAGGGGGAGGCACTGAAGCTTTCTTT	CASSGAGGGTEAFF
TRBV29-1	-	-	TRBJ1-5	TGCAGCGTTGCAGGTCCCGGGGAGCCCCAGCATTTT	CSVAGPGEPQHF
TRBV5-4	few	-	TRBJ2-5	TGTGCCAGCAGCTTACCGGGTGGAGAGACCCAGTACTTC	CASSLPGGETQYF